This T cell receptor (beta chain) was captured in a study of cytomegalovirus exposure and HLA in healthy donors. Turning to the study itself: The same platform was used for the 130 or so validation repertoires as for the 650 to 800 first-cohort repertoires, as reported in a later analysis.

Only in-frame clones appear in the TCRdb table, and some are missing; sequencing was by immunoSEQ multiplex PCR. Among more than 85,000 clones, 88% were seen once, and the ten largest hold more than 2%. This CDR3 has 16 residues. V was clipped by 1 base and J by 2 bases; unmatched bases: 7. Germline CDR1 and CDR2: SGHTA and FQGNSA. The donors were in the roughly 120-subject validation cohort, distinct from the roughly 700-subject first cohort. The sample consisted of PBMCs. The TCR originated in a woman between 18 and 30 years old in good health and CMV-seronegative. The chain carries TRBV7-2 and TRBJ2-7; 8 positions match TRBD1. The CDR3 here is CASSLGTGFGTYEQYF. CDR3 DNA: TGTGCCAGCAGCTTAGGGACAGGGTTCGGCACCTACGAGCAGTACTTC.